The 4 T cell receptor beta chains in this list originate from one sample, sequenced in a study of T cell clonotyping in hematopoietic cell transplantation. Assay: immunoSEQ multiplex PCR; the TCRdb copy retains only in-frame clones and omits some. The table shows approximately 7,200 clones, with around 89% occurring only once. Sample: PBMCs, taken 30 days after allogeneic stem cell transplant. These receptors were collected from a female patient in her fifties or sixties who had an allogeneic stem cell transplant from an unrelated donor, so the T cells may come from the graft donor. Some clones in this sample may be carry-over from other donors' samples.

The chain links TRBV6-5 to TRBJ1-1; no clear D gene. The CDR3 spans 13 residues. Trimming removed 0 bases at V and 4 bases at J, with 6 bases between. Per germline, CDR1 MNHEY and CDR2 SVGAGI. The CDR3: CASSYSGSTEAFF. As DNA, the CDR3 is TGTGCCAGCAGTTACTCGGGCAGCACTGAAGCTTTCTTT.

The V and J genes are TRBV25-1 and TRBJ2-7, with D unclear. Germline lookup yields CDR1 MGHDK and CDR2 SYGVNS. The CDR3 loop spans 13 amino acids. V was shortened by 5 bases and J by 1 base, with 9 bases between the two germline ends. The CDR3 DNA is TGTGCCAGCAGTTTTTGGGGATCCTACGAGCAGTACTTC. The encoded protein is CASSFWGSYEQYF.

The chain joins TRBV7-7 to TRBJ2-1, with D maybe TRBD1 (6 bases). This CDR3 contains 15 residues. In germline, CDR1 is SSHAT, CDR2 FNYEAQ (reference sequence). Trimming pared 3 bases from V and 6 bases from J, leaving 15 bases between. The CDR3 nucleotides are TGTGCCAGCAGCTTCGGACCGGGGACATCCAATGAGCAGTTCTTC. Its protein is CASSFGPGTSNEQFF. Full variable domain (rest looked up from reference TRBV7-7 and TRBJ2-1): GAGVSQSPRYKVTKRGQDVTLRCDPISSHATLYWYQQALGQGPEFLTYFNYEAQPDKSGLPSDRFSAERPEGSISTLTIQRTEQRDSAMYRCASSFGPGTSNEQFFGPGTRLTVL.

The rearrangement uses TRBV6-1 and TRBJ2-7, with D perhaps TRBD1 (6 bases). The germline CDR1 and CDR2 sequences are MNHNS and SASEGT. V lost 1 base to trimming and J lost 3 bases, with 13 bases between them. The CDR3 has 15 residues. Here the CDR3 DNA reads TGTGCCAGCAGTGAAGGGTGGACAGCAGACTACGAGCAGTACTTC. Translation gives CASSEGWTADYEQYF.